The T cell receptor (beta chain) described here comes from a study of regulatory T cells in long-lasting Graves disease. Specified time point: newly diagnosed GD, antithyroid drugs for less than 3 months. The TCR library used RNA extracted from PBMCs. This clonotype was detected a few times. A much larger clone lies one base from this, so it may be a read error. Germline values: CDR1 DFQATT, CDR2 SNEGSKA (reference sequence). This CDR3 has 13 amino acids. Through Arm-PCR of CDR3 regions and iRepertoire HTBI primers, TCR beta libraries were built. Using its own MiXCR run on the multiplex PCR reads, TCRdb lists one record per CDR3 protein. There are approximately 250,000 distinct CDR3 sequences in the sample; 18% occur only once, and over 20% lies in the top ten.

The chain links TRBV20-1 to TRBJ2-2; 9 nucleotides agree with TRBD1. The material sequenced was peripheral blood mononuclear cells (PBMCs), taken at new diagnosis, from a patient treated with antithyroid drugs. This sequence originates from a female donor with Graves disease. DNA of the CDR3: TGCAGTGCCAACAGGGGGCAAACCGGGGAGCTGGTTTTT. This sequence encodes CSANRGQTGELVF.